Below are 9 T cell receptor beta chains sequenced from a single sample in a study of CD8 T cells in Susac syndrome. When the RNA was reverse transcribed, random hexamers were used with an input of roughly 0.45 to 1 ug. TCRdb analysed the immunoSEQ multiplex PCR reads with MiXCR anew, one entry per CDR3 protein. The sample lists fewer than 65,000 distinct CDR3 sequences; roughly nine tenths were seen once. The source material was CD8+ T cells from PBMCs. The source of these receptors is a human donor in good health.

V gene TRBV5-1 combines with J gene TRBJ1-5; D gene ambiguous. The CDR3 length is 14 residues. V lost 5 bases and J lost 0, with 9 bases in between. Germline V gives CDR1 SGHRS, CDR2 YFSETQ. CDR3 DNA sequence: TGCGCCAGCAGGGAGGGAGATAGCAATCAGCCCCAGCATTTT. This codes for CASREGDSNQPQHF.

The rearrangement uses TRBV24-1 and TRBJ2-3, with D possibly matching TRBD2 (5 bases). The CDR3 sequence is 13 residues long. V lost 1 base and J lost 5, with 6 bases in between. Germline loops: CDR1 KGHDR, CDR2 SFDVKD. CDR3 nucleotides: TGTGCCACCAGTGATTTTGGAGGAGATACGCAGTATTTT. It specifies CATSDFGGDTQYF.

The CDR3 region has the DNA TGTGCCAGCAGCTTGTCCACTAATGGCTACGAGCAGTACTTC. Translation: CASSLSTNGYEQYF. The chain recombines TRBV7-9 with TRBJ2-7; D remains ambiguous. The CDR3 spans 14 residues. The germline V gene encodes CDR1 SEHNR and CDR2 FQNEAQ (reference sequence). Deletions cut 3 bases from V and 3 bases from J, with 12 bases between.

This clonotype was counted once. The chain combines TRBV3-1 with TRBJ1-2; a possible D gene is TRBD1 (5 bases). CDR1 LGHDT and CDR2 YNNKEL come from the germline V gene (reference sequence). V shed 4 bases and J shed 5 bases, with 17 bases lying between them. The CDR3 sequence is 15 residues long. CDR3 coding DNA: TGTGCCAGCAGCCGCCAAAAGGGGATGGTGTATGGCTACACCTTC. It translates to CASSRQKGMVYGYTF.

The rearrangement links TRBV9 to TRBJ2-5, with 7 bases lining up with TRBD2. J gave up 5 bases and V 0 bases, and 7 bases lay outside the gene matches. Germline CDR1 and CDR2: SGDLS and YYNGEE. The CDR3 sequence is 15 residues long. The chain's CDR3 is CASSVDGLERETQYF. The CDR3 DNA is TGTGCCAGCAGCGTAGACGGACTAGAAAGGGAGACCCAGTACTTC. Combining the CDR3 with reference TRBV9 and TRBJ2-5 gives the whole variable domain DSGVTQTPKHLITATGQRVTLRCSPRSGDLSVYWYQQSLDQGLQFLIQYYNGEERAKGNILERFSAQQFPDLHSELNLSSLELGDSALYFCASSVDGLERETQYFGPGTRLLVL.

The chain joins TRBV7-9 to TRBJ2-7; D is possibly TRBD2 (7 bases). Germline CDR1 reads SEHNR; CDR2 reads FQNEAQ (reference sequence). The CDR3 runs to 13 residues. Trimming removed 8 bases at V and 0 bases at J, with 11 bases between. CDR3 sequence: CASGGADSYEQYF. CDR3 sequence (DNA): TGTGCCAGCGGGGGGGCGGACTCCTACGAGCAGTACTTC.

The rearrangement links TRBV23-1 to TRBJ2-2; D tentatively fits TRBD1 or TRBD2 (5 bases each). TRBV23-1 qualifies as an ORF whose function is uncertain. Between the trimmed V and J ends, which lost 4 bases and 4 bases, there was a span of 25 bases. This CDR3 region has 19 residues. CDR3 sequence reads: CASSPREAGRDSATGELFF. The CDR3 DNA reads as TGCGCCAGCAGTCCCCGAGAGGCGGGCAGGGATTCCGCCACCGGGGAGCTGTTTTTT.

This clonotype was found once. The genes are TRBV5-5 and TRBJ2-7; 7 bases line up with TRBD1. Per the germline V gene, CDR1 is SGHKS and CDR2 is YYEKEE (reference sequence). CDR3 length: 13 amino acids. The V gene end was trimmed by 4 bases and the J gene end by 5 bases; junction bases not matched to a gene: 6. CDR3 sequence (DNA): TGTGCCAGCAGCCCGGGACAGTCCCACGAGCAGTACTTC. Its translation: CASSPGQSHEQYF.

The chain uses TRBV13 and TRBJ1-2; D gene ambiguous. The CDR3 runs to 15 residues. Germline-derived CDR1 and CDR2 are PRHDT and FYEKMQ (reference sequence). V was trimmed by 5 bases and J by 2 bases, leaving 15 bases between them. CDR3 DNA sequence: TGTGCCAGCAGCCCGAGATCTGCCGCGAACTATGGCTACACCTTC. Encoded protein: CASSPRSAANYGYTF.